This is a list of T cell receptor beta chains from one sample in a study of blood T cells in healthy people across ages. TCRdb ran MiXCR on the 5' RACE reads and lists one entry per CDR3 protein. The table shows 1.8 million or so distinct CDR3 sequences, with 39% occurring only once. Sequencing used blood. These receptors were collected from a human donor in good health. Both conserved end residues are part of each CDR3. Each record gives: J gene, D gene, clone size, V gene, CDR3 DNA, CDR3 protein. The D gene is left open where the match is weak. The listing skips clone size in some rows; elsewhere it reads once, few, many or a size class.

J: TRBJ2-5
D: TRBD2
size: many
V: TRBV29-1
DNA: TGCAGCGGCAGACTAGCGGGGGGGAGAGAAGAGACCCAGTACTTC
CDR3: CSGRLAGGREETQYF

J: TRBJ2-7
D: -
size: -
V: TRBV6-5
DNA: TGTGCCAGCAGGTCCGGGACACAGTACGAGCAGTACTTC
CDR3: CASRSGTQYEQYF

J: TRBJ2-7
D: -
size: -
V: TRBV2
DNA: TGTGCCAGCAGTGAAGATCGGGGGTTGAGAAACGAGCAGTACTTC
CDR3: CASSEDRGLRNEQYF

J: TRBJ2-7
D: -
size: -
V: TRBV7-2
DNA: TGTGCCAGCAGCCAAATCGGGCGAACGGAGCAGTACTTC
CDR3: CASSQIGRTEQYF

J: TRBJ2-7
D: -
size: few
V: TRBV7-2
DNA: TGTGCCAGCAGCTTGGACAGTGGGGGCTCCTACGAGCAGTACTTC
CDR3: CASSLDSGGSYEQYF

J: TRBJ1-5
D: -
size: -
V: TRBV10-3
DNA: TGTGCCATCAGTGAGGGGCAGCATCAGCCCCAGCATTTT
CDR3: CAISEGQHQPQHF

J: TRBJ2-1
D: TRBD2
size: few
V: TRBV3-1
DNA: TGTGCCAGCAGCCAACTTAACGGGAGGGGCGGAAACAATGAGCAGTTCTTC
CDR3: CASSQLNGRGGNNEQFF

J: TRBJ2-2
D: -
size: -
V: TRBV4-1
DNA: TGCGCCAGCAGCCAAGTAGCGTTAAGGAACACCGGGGAGCTGTTTTTT
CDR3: CASSQVALRNTGELFF

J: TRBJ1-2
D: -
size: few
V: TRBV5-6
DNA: TGTGCCAGCAGCTCGCTGACAGCTACGGCGATGGGTGGCTACACCTTC
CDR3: CASSSLTATAMGGYTF

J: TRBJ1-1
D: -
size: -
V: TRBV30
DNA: TGTGCCTGGAGGGTTTACGGCACTGAAGCTTTCTTT
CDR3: CAWRVYGTEAFF

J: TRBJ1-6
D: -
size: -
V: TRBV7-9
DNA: TGTGCCAGCACCCGACAAGGCGATAATTCACCCCTCCACTTT
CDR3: CASTRQGDNSPLHF

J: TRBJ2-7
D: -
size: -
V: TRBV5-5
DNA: TGTGCCAGCAGCTTGTTTTCAGGGCCCGAGCAGTACTTC
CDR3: CASSLFSGPEQYF

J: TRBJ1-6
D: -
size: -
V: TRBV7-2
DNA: TGTGCCAGCGGCAGCACCTATAATTCACCCCTCCACTTT
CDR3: CASGSTYNSPLHF